Shown below are 25 T cell receptor beta chains from a single sample sequenced in a study of CD8 T cells in ankylosing spondylitis. Study-wide results and limits: Seven to nine highly homologous variants made up a TCR beta motif that seemed to typify ankylosing spondylitis blood.

These TCRs are of unknown antigen specificity. TCRdb re-derived calls from the 5' RACE reads in MiXCR, one entry per CDR3 protein. The sample records 670,000 or so distinct CDR3 sequences, about 20% being singletons. Material for sequencing was blood, either unsorted or a sorted T cell fraction (not recorded which). Source of these receptors: a male donor with ankylosing spondylitis.

The chain uses TRBV6-1 and TRBJ2-5; TRBD1 or TRBD2 may be the D gene (5 bases each). Germline values: CDR1 MNHNS, CDR2 SASEGT. CDR3 length equals 14 residues. Trimming took 6 bases from V and 4 from J, leaving 15 bases between them. CDR3 DNA sequence: TGTGCCAGCAGCCGGCGATCAGGGACAGAGACCCAGTACTTC. It specifies CASSRRSGTETQYF.

There are a few counts of this clonotype. This sequence joins TRBV4-3 and TRBJ2-7, with 10 nucleotides matching TRBD2. This CDR3 contains 15 residues. With V trimmed by 1 base and J by 3 bases, 3 bases remained unmatched. The V gene's germline CDR1 is LGHNA and CDR2 YSLEER. Written as DNA, the CDR3 is TGCGCCAGCAGCCAAGGGACTAGCGGTAACTACGAGCAGTACTTC. This gives the protein CASSQGTSGNYEQYF.

This clonotype came up a few times. J is TRBJ1-5 and V is TRBV20-1; D might be TRBD1 (5 bases). The CDR3 totals 14 residues. Germline V lookup: CDR1 DFQATT, CDR2 SNEGSKA (reference sequence). V was cut by 6 bases and J by 4 bases, with 16 bases left in between. CDR3: CSAPGLGENQPQHF. The CDR3 region has the DNA TGCAGTGCCCCGGGACTCGGGGAGAATCAGCCCCAGCATTTT.

The CDR3 spells CASSLGPDNSPLHF. DNA of the CDR3: TGCGCCAGCAGCTTGGGACCGGATAATTCACCCCTCCACTTT. The gene calls are TRBV5-1 and TRBJ1-6, with D hard to call. Trimming left V 0 bases short and J 5 bases short, with 6 bases between. Germline values: CDR1 SGHRS, CDR2 YFSETQ. The CDR3 runs to 14 residues. Using reference TRBV5-1 and TRBJ1-6 for the parts outside the CDR3, the full variable domain is KAGVTQTPRYLIKTRGQQVTLSCSPISGHRSVSWYQQTPGQGLQFLFEYFSETQRNKGNFPGRFSGRQFSNSRSEMNVSTLELGDSALYLCASSLGPDNSPLHFGNGTRLTVT.

This clonotype was detected a few times. V and J are TRBV12-3 or TRBV12-4 and TRBJ2-7; TRBD2 aligns across 10 bases. Trimming cost V 5 bases and J 0 bases; bases outside gene matches: 7. CDR3 length: 16 amino acids. This chain's CDR3 is CASSPSSGGSSYEQYF. The DNA of the CDR3 is TGTGCCAGCAGTCCCTCTAGCGGGGGCTCCTCCTACGAGCAGTACTTC.

The chain links TRBV20-1 to TRBJ2-1; D possibly corresponds to TRBD2 (5 bases). Germline V lookup: CDR1 DFQATT, CDR2 SNEGSKA (reference sequence). The CDR3 has 15 residues. Trimming took 1 base from V and 0 from J, leaving 10 bases between them. CDR3 in amino acids: CSARVQRSSYNEQFF. CDR3 bases: TGCAGTGCTAGAGTGCAGCGGAGCTCCTACAATGAGCAGTTCTTC.

This sequence joins TRBV14 and TRBJ2-2, with D maybe TRBD2 (6 bases). V lost 0 bases, J lost 4 bases, and 15 bases lay in between. CDR3 length: 17 residues. From germline, CDR1 is SGHDN and CDR2 FVKESK. CDR3 in DNA: TGTGCCAGCAGCCAAGATCCGGAGCTAGCGCGCACCGGGGAGCTGTTTTTT. As protein: CASSQDPELARTGELFF.

The V call is TRBV7-9, the J call TRBJ1-1; D is uncertain. From germline, CDR1 is SEHNR and CDR2 FQNEAQ (reference sequence). V was trimmed by 2 bases and J by 0 bases, leaving 10 bases between them. This CDR3 is built from 15 residues. CDR3 protein: CASSLSSAMNTEAFF. The CDR3 nucleotides read TGTGCCAGCAGCTTAAGTTCGGCGATGAACACTGAAGCTTTCTTT. The entire variable domain, with the rest obtained from reference TRBV7-9 and TRBJ1-1, is as follows: DTGVSQNPRHKITKRGQNVTFRCDPISEHNRLYWYRQTLGQGPEFLTYFQNEAQLEKSRLLSDRFSAERPKGSFSTLEIQRTEQGDSAMYLCASSLSSAMNTEAFFGQGTRLTVV.

This clonotype was seen a few times. The V and J genes are TRBV6-5 and TRBJ1-1; D gene uncertain. V lost 0 bases, J lost 1 base, and 12 bases lay in between. Germline V gene lookup returns CDR1 MNHEY and CDR2 SVGAGI. There are 16 residues in the CDR3. This CDR3 is CASSYSNTAKNTEAFF. DNA for the CDR3: TGTGCCAGCAGTTACTCGAATACGGCGAAGAACACTGAAGCTTTCTTT.

This clonotype has just a few counts. The V and J genes are TRBV20-1 and TRBJ1-1, with 8 bases lining up with TRBD1. This CDR3 region has 14 residues. With 2 bases clipped from V and 5 bases from J, the junction kept 7 bases outside the gene matches. CDR1 and CDR2 from the germline V gene are DFQATT and SNEGSKA (reference sequence). DNA for the CDR3: TGCAGTGCTAGATCGCACAGGGGGTGGACTGAAGCTTTCTTT. Encoded protein: CSARSHRGWTEAFF.

The DNA of the CDR3 is TGTGCCAGCAGATTCACCGGGACAGGGGTTACTGAAGCTTTCTTT. Its translation: CASRFTGTGVTEAFF. The rearrangement uses TRBV11-2 and TRBJ1-1, with 10 bases aligning to TRBD1. V gave up 6 bases and J gave up 5 bases; unmatched junction bases: 9. The CDR3 totals 15 residues. The germline gives CDR1 SGHAT, CDR2 FQNNGV.

This clonotype was seen many times. The chain combines TRBV7-2 with TRBJ2-1; unclear D gene. Per the germline V gene, CDR1 is SGHTA and CDR2 is FQGNSA. The CDR3 runs 14 residues. The V end lost 0 bases, the J end lost 5 bases, and 8 bases lay between the germline ends. CDR3 residues: CASSLAFDHNEQFF. The CDR3 region has the DNA TGTGCCAGCAGCTTAGCGTTCGACCACAATGAGCAGTTCTTC. Full variable domain (remainder filled in from reference TRBV7-2 and TRBJ2-1): GAGVSQSPSNKVTEKGKDVELRCDPISGHTALYWYRQSLGQGLEFLIYFQGNSAPDKSGLPSDRFSAERTGGSVSTLTIQRTQQEDSAVYLCASSLAFDHNEQFFGPGTRLTVL.

This clonotype was detected a few times. The chain couples TRBV3-1 to TRBJ1-2, with unresolved D. The CDR3 spans 12 residues. Germline values: CDR1 LGHDT, CDR2 YNNKEL (reference sequence). V was clipped by 3 bases and J by 8 bases, with 10 bases between them. The CDR3 reads CASSHGIGGYTF. Here the CDR3 DNA reads TGTGCCAGCAGCCACGGGATCGGGGGCTACACCTTC.

The chain uses TRBV5-5 and TRBJ1-2; D is unresolved. This CDR3 is 15 amino acids long. V lost 1 base and J 4 bases, leaving 14 bases between the germline ends. The germline V gene encodes CDR1 SGHKS and CDR2 YYEKEE (reference sequence). The CDR3 DNA is TGTGCCAGCAGCTTGTCAGCAGGCCTAACCTATGGCTACACCTTC. This gives the protein CASSLSAGLTYGYTF.

This clonotype came up a few times. The chain recombines TRBV20-1 with TRBJ2-1; D not resolved. The CDR3 runs to 14 residues. Germline CDR1 and CDR2: DFQATT and SNEGSKA (reference sequence). V lost 7 bases, J lost 8 bases, and 21 bases lay in between. The CDR3 sequence is CSVLRRLSRDEQFF. The CDR3 region has the DNA TGCAGTGTATTAAGGCGGCTTAGCCGGGATGAGCAGTTCTTC.

The sample holds a few counts of this clonotype. V gene TRBV3-1 combines with J gene TRBJ1-2, with no clear D. This CDR3 comprises 15 residues. CDR1 is LGHDT and CDR2 is YNNKEL in the germline V gene (reference sequence). V was clipped by 0 bases and J by 5 bases, with 13 bases between them. Here the CDR3 reads CASSQDTGRLYGYTF. The CDR3 DNA follows: TGTGCCAGCAGCCAAGATACGGGGAGATTATATGGCTACACCTTC. The whole variable domain, remainder taken from reference TRBV3-1 and TRBJ1-2, is DTAVSQTPKYLVTQMGNDKSIKCEQNLGHDTMYWYKQDSKKFLKIMFSYNNKELIINETVPNRFSPKSPDKAHLNLHINSLELGDSAVYFCASSQDTGRLYGYTFGSGTRLTVV.

The CDR3 sequence: CSVEPAGGAVNEQFF. The CDR3 bases are TGCAGCGTTGAACCCGCGGGGGGGGCGGTTAATGAGCAGTTCTTC. The chain employs TRBV29-1 and TRBJ2-1; 9 bases map to TRBD2. The CDR3 extends over 15 amino acids. Looked up from germline, CDR1 is SQVTM and CDR2 is ANQGSEA. V lost 2 bases to trimming and J lost 7 bases; unmatched junction nucleotides: 9.

The chain joins TRBV27 to TRBJ1-4; D is ambiguous. This CDR3 is 17 amino acids long. The germline CDR1 and CDR2 sequences are MNHEY and SMNVEV (reference sequence). Deletions cut 4 bases from V and 1 base from J, with 16 bases between. CDR3 sequence reads: CASSSIRPAGTNEKLFF. The CDR3 coding sequence is TGTGCCAGCAGTTCTATCAGACCCGCCGGAACTAATGAAAAACTGTTTTTT.

V and J are TRBV5-1 and TRBJ1-2; a weak D match, TRBD1 (6 bases). This CDR3 contains 17 residues. Trimming stripped 2 bases from V and 4 bases from J, with 21 bases between. CDR1 is SGHRS, CDR2 YFSETQ, per germline. CDR3 region: CASSFEGLQGLIYGYTF. The DNA for the CDR3 is TGCGCCAGCAGCTTTGAGGGCCTGCAGGGGCTAATCTATGGCTACACCTTC.

The rearrangement uses TRBV6-2 or TRBV6-3 and TRBJ2-7; no firm D call. Per germline, CDR1 MNHEY and CDR2 SVGEGT. V shed 5 bases and J shed 12 bases, with 14 bases lying between them. This CDR3 comprises 11 residues. The CDR3, as DNA: TGTGCCAGCAGTGCCGGCCCCGCCAGGTACTTC. Residues: CASSAGPARYF.

In DNA form, the CDR3 reads TGTGCCAGCAGCTTAGGGCAGGGGGCTATCTATGAGCAGTTCTTC. It is translated as CASSLGQGAIYEQFF. The V and J genes are TRBV7-3 and TRBJ2-1; 8 bases align to TRBD1. Germline values: CDR1 SGHTA, CDR2 FQGTGA. The ends lost 2 bases at V and 8 bases at J; junction bases unmatched: 8. There are 15 residues in the CDR3.

This clonotype was seen a few times. The chain uses TRBV28 and TRBJ2-7; 7 bases match TRBD2. After removal of 10 bases from V and 4 bases from J, the junction contained 10 bases not matched to a gene. Per germline, CDR1 MDHEN and CDR2 SYDVKM. CDR3 length equals 13 residues. In DNA form, the CDR3 reads TGTGCCACCAGCGGGACCCATTCGTACGAGCAGTACTTC. Translating it yields CATSGTHSYEQYF. Combining the CDR3 with reference TRBV28 and TRBJ2-7 gives the whole variable domain DVKVTQSSRYLVKRTGEKVFLECVQDMDHENMFWYRQDPGLGLRLIYFSYDVKMKEKGDIPEGYSVSREKKERFSLILESASTNQTSMYLCATSGTHSYEQYFGPGTRLTVT.

This clonotype appeared a few times. This chain links TRBV5-1 with TRBJ2-7; D possibly uses TRBD1 or TRBD2 (5 bases each). Looked up from germline, CDR1 is SGHRS and CDR2 is YFSETQ. This CDR3 is 15 amino acids long. V lost 3 bases and J 3 bases, leaving 16 bases between the germline ends. CDR3 sequence (DNA): TGCGCCAGCAGCTATCCTCGGGACCCAAACTACGAGCAGTACTTC. Its translation: CASSYPRDPNYEQYF.

This clonotype was counted a few times. The chain uses TRBV25-1 and TRBJ2-7; 9 bases match TRBD2. J gave up 4 bases and V 5 bases, and 6 bases lay outside the gene matches. The CDR3 runs 14 residues. CDR1 is MGHDK, CDR2 SYGVNS, per germline. Here the CDR3 reads CASSRPSGMYEQYF. In DNA, the CDR3 is TGTGCCAGCAGTCGGCCTAGCGGGATGTACGAGCAGTACTTC.

This rearrangement joins TRBV28 to TRBJ1-6, with D perhaps TRBD1 (5 bases). V lost 9 bases, J lost 5 bases, and 17 bases lay in between. The CDR3 length is 15 residues. Germline CDR1 and CDR2: MDHEN and SYDVKM. This CDR3 is CASSWLDRDNSPLHF. CDR3 in DNA: TGTGCCAGTAGCTGGTTAGACAGAGATAATTCACCCCTCCACTTT.